This T cell receptor beta chain was recorded in a study of siplizumab effects on memory and regulatory T cells. Per-sample assaying covered about 10^5 TCR templates. The data were produced by immunoSEQ multiplex PCR, yet TCRdb's version contains in-frame clones alone and is incomplete. The top ten hold about 0.62% of the sample, which has roughly 97,000 clones, about 93% seen once. Remarks on this clone: Its specificity is not known.

Points from the study as a whole: The drug siplizumab significantly decreased the alloreactive sequences that could be traced to unstimulated CD4+ memory cells.

Germline V gene sequence: CDR1 MGHRA, CDR2 YSYEKL. Trimming left V 7 bases short and J 5 bases short, with 27 bases between. The length of the CDR3 is 17 residues. The sequence was obtained from a human donor in good health. Sample: Tregs sorted from blood. The V call is TRBV4-1, the J call TRBJ2-7; D may match TRBD1 or TRBD2 (5 bases each). CDR3 in amino acids: CASTARSGASDPHEQYF. The CDR3 DNA sequence: TGCGCCAGCACCGCAAGATCCGGGGCCTCGGACCCCCACGAGCAGTACTTC.